These 20 T cell receptor beta chains originate from one sample sequenced in a study of T cell responses to AZD1222 COVID-19 vaccine. The assay was immunoSEQ multiplex PCR, and TCRdb's table has in-frame clones only and misses some. The sample lists about 60,000 clones, around 80% occurring once. The sequencing here drew on peripheral blood, taken 28 days after the second AZD1222 dose. The receptors come from an adult who received the AZD1222 COVID-19 vaccine.

The chain couples TRBV5-1 to TRBJ1-1; 7 bases line up with TRBD1. V was clipped by 0 bases and J by 0 bases; unmatched bases: 8. The CDR3 extends over 17 amino acids. Germline V gene data show CDR1 as SGHRS and CDR2 as YFSETQ. CDR3 DNA: TGCGCCAGCAGCTTGGGACAGGGAAGCCCCATGAACACTGAAGCTTTCTTT. This gives the protein CASSLGQGSPMNTEAFF.

The V call is TRBV3-1 (or the pseudogene TRBV3-2), the J call TRBJ2-5; possible D gene TRBD2, 6 bases. CDR3 length equals 14 residues. Per the germline V gene, CDR1 is LGHDT and CDR2 is YNNKEL (reference sequence). V dropped 1 base and J dropped 5 bases, with 11 bases sitting between them. The CDR3 coding sequence is TGTGCCAGCAGCCAAGGGTGGGGGGTTGAGACCCAGTACTTC. This gives the protein CASSQGWGVETQYF.

This rearrangement joins TRBV5-1 to TRBJ2-1; TRBD2 matches at 8 bases. CDR1 and CDR2 from the germline V gene are SGHRS and YFSETQ. This CDR3 contains 14 residues. J gave up 5 bases and V 6 bases, and 7 bases lay outside the gene matches. The CDR3 bases are TGCGCCAGCAATAAGCGGGGGTCGAACAATGAGCAGTTCTTC. Encoded protein: CASNKRGSNNEQFF.

The genes are TRBV30 and TRBJ2-5; no firm D call. The V and J ends lost 4 bases and 3 bases respectively, with 12 bases between them. This CDR3 is 13 amino acids long. Germline V gene data show CDR1 as GTSNPN and CDR2 as SVGIG (reference sequence). This CDR3 is CAWMASTKETQYF. Here the CDR3 DNA reads TGTGCCTGGATGGCCAGCACCAAAGAGACCCAGTACTTC.

The CDR3 is CASSAQGSSYNSPLHF. The CDR3 nucleotides read TGTGCCAGCAGTGCACAGGGGAGCTCCTATAATTCACCCCTCCACTTT. The chain is built from TRBV6-1 and TRBJ1-6; 7 positions match TRBD1. The ends lost 4 bases at V and 0 bases at J; junction bases unmatched: 3. The CDR3 runs to 16 residues. Per germline, CDR1 MNHNS and CDR2 SASEGT.

The V gene is TRBV6-5, the J gene TRBJ1-1, with a weak D call TRBD1 (5 bases). CDR1 and CDR2 from the germline V gene are MNHEY and SVGAGI. The CDR3 totals 13 residues. With 0 bases removed from V and 5 bases from J, the gap between germline ends came to 7 bases. The CDR3 region is CASSYSDKTEAFF. As DNA, the CDR3 is TGTGCCAGCAGTTACTCGGACAAAACTGAAGCTTTCTTT.

The rearrangement links TRBV7-9 to TRBJ1-2; the D gene is possibly TRBD1 (6 bases). V was clipped by 3 bases and J by 6 bases, with 8 bases between them. CDR1 is SEHNR, CDR2 FQNEAQ, per germline (reference sequence). The CDR3 sequence is 12 residues long. In DNA form, the CDR3 reads TGTGCCAGCAGCTTCTCAGGGGATGGCTACACCTTC. Translating gives CASSFSGDGYTF.

This chain links TRBV30 with TRBJ1-1; no definite D call. The CDR3 is 13 residues long. V was trimmed by 0 bases and J by 3 bases, leaving 8 bases between them. The germline CDR1 and CDR2 sequences are GTSNPN and SVGIG (reference sequence). CDR3 amino acids: CAWSVMEDTEAFF. The CDR3 DNA reads TGTGCCTGGAGTGTAATGGAAGACACTGAAGCTTTCTTT. Variable domain in full (rest from reference TRBV30 and TRBJ1-1): SQTIHQWPATLVQPVGSPLSLECTVEGTSNPNLYWYRQAAGRGLQLLFYSVGIGQISSEVPQNLSASRPQDRQFILSSKKLLLSDSGFYLCAWSVMEDTEAFFGQGTRLTVV.

The V gene is TRBV7-2, the J gene TRBJ1-1, with 7 bases aligning to TRBD1. Germline CDR1 SGHTA, CDR2 FQGNSA. The CDR3 is made up of 14 amino acids. J gave up 4 bases and V 4 bases, and 6 bases lay outside the gene matches. CDR3 DNA sequence: TGTGCCAGCAGCTCGCACAGGGGTTTCACTGAAGCTTTCTTT. Residues: CASSSHRGFTEAFF. Full variable domain (remainder filled in from reference TRBV7-2 and TRBJ1-1): GAGVSQSPSNKVTEKGKDVELRCDPISGHTALYWYRQSLGQGLEFLIYFQGNSAPDKSGLPSDRFSAERTGGSVSTLTIQRTQQEDSAVYLCASSSHRGFTEAFFGQGTRLTVV.

The V call is TRBV5-8, the J call TRBJ1-2; 9 bases align to TRBD1. Germline V lookup: CDR1 SGHTS, CDR2 YDEGEE. The CDR3 runs to 16 residues. With V trimmed by 5 bases and J by 4 bases, 12 bases remained unmatched. The CDR3 bases are TGTGCCAGCAGTCACCTACCGGGACAGGGATCCTATGGCTACACCTTC. This translates into CASSHLPGQGSYGYTF.

This chain links TRBV3-1 (or the pseudogene TRBV3-2) with TRBJ1-2, with 9 bases fitting TRBD1. The CDR3 has 13 amino acids. Unmatched junction bases numbered 4, after V lost 3 bases and J lost 8 bases. Germline V gene lookup returns CDR1 LGHDT and CDR2 YNNKEL (reference sequence). The CDR3 DNA reads as TGTGCCAGCAGCCAGAGGACAGGGGCGGGCTACACCTTC. Amino acids: CASSQRTGAGYTF.

This chain connects TRBV5-5 to TRBJ2-7; D gene uncertain. CDR1 and CDR2 from the germline V gene are SGHKS and YYEKEE (reference sequence). This CDR3 is built from 14 residues. V was clipped by 2 bases and J by 0 bases, with 9 bases between them. CDR3 sequence: CASSFKASSYEQYF. The CDR3 DNA follows: TGTGCCAGCAGCTTTAAGGCATCCTCCTACGAGCAGTACTTC.

As regards this clone: This CDR3 fails to terminate in the conserved phenylalanine or tryptophan, so it likely reflects a read error. The DNA is left out, because the CDR3 cannot be placed on it with certainty; the CDR3 is given as TCRdb lists it. This sequence joins TRBV20-1 and TRBJ1-4; the D call of TRBD1 is as the table states it, not checked on the DNA. CDR1 is DFQATT, CDR2 SNEGSKA, per germline (reference sequence). The CDR3 is made up of 10 amino acids, end residues included. CDR3 sequence reads: CSAIPGHPNG.

V and J are TRBV10-2 and TRBJ1-1; TRBD1 matches 8 bases. CDR1 WSHSY and CDR2 SAAADI come from the germline V gene. This CDR3 has 14 amino acids. V lost 7 bases and J lost 0; bases outside the gene matches: 4. The CDR3 DNA reads TGCGCCAGCAAGGAGGGACAGGTGAACACTGAAGCTTTCTTT. Protein product: CASKEGQVNTEAFF.

Here the CDR3 reads CASSRTGFSFYGNQPQHF. The CDR3 DNA sequence: TGTGCCAGCAGTCGGACAGGGTTTTCATTTTATGGCAATCAGCCCCAGCATTTT. This chain joins TRBV28 and TRBJ1-5, with TRBD1 matching 8 bases. The V segment lost 5 bases and the J segment 2 bases; nucleotides outside the gene matches: 14. CDR1 and CDR2 from the germline V gene are MDHEN and SYDVKM. The CDR3 totals 18 residues.

The chain carries TRBV5-5 and TRBJ1-2, with 9 bases identical to TRBD1. The J segment lost 8 bases and the V segment lost 4 bases, leaving 9 bases of the junction unmatched. Germline lookup yields CDR1 SGHKS and CDR2 YYEKEE (reference sequence). This CDR3 has 14 residues. The CDR3, as DNA: TGTGCCAGCAGCCCGTGGGACAGGGAGAACGGCTACACCTTC. It encodes CASSPWDRENGYTF.

This sequence joins TRBV18 and TRBJ1-4, with D possibly being TRBD1 (5 bases). The CDR3 extends over 16 amino acids. V lost 3 bases and J 2 bases, leaving 13 bases between the germline ends. CDR1 KGHSH and CDR2 LQKENI come from the germline V gene. CDR3 in DNA: TGTGCCAGCTCACCCCGGGCCGCAGGGACTAATGAAAAACTGTTTTTT. Protein: CASSPRAAGTNEKLFF.

J is TRBJ2-7 and V is TRBV10-3; 8 nucleotides match TRBD2. The CDR3 is 13 residues long. V gave up 6 bases and J gave up 7 bases; unmatched junction bases: 8. Germline loops: CDR1 ENHRY, CDR2 SYGVKD. The DNA of the CDR3 is TGTGCCATCAGCAAGGGGCGGGGGGAAGAGCAGTACTTC. Translation gives CAISKGRGEEQYF.

The V and J genes are TRBV29-1 and TRBJ2-7; D is unclear. Germline assignment: CDR1 SQVTM and CDR2 ANQGSEA. V lost 3 bases to trimming and J lost 5 bases, with 8 bases between them. The CDR3 has 11 residues. In DNA, the CDR3 is TGCAGCGTTGACACCCTGAACGAGCAGTACTTC. Translating gives CSVDTLNEQYF.

V gene TRBV6-6 combines with J gene TRBJ1-5; D is unresolved. V lost 4 bases, J lost 4 bases, and 11 bases lay in between. This CDR3 region has 14 residues. Germline lookup yields CDR1 MNHNY and CDR2 SVGAGI (reference sequence). The DNA of the CDR3 is TGTGCCAGCAGTTCCTCAGCGGGAAATCAGCCCCAGCATTTT. Translating gives CASSSSAGNQPQHF.